This T cell receptor beta chain emerged from a study of T-cell memory formation after mild COVID-19. Across the study: Across donors, TCR clusters were largely donor specific. The study, taken as a whole, reports: CD4+ clones that contracted lay mainly in CM and EM; CD8+ ones lay in EMRA. Unconfirmed was the SARS-CoV-2 specificity of second-wave clones that peaked on day 37.

Comment on this clonotype: What it binds is not known.

The germline V gene encodes CDR1 SQVTM and CDR2 ANQGSEA. The V end was cut by 4 bases, the J end by 2 bases, with 10 bases between. This CDR3 has 13 residues. A single record per CDR3 protein comes from TCRdb applying MiXCR to the 5' RACE reads. The sample carries fewer than 350,000 distinct CDR3 sequences, approximately 19% recorded once. The sequenced sample was PBMCs or a T cell subset sorted from them (not recorded which). The TCR sequence derives from a man aged 18 to 30 who had mild COVID-19 (a few samples of this study predate the infection). Cell type and time point are not known. The rearrangement links TRBV29-1 to TRBJ2-3; D call uncertain. For the CDR3, the DNA is TGCAGCGTTGTCTCAAGTACCACAGATACGCAGTATTTT. Translating it yields CSVVSSTTDTQYF.